This T cell receptor (beta chain) was identified during a study of cytomegalovirus exposure and HLA in healthy donors. General study points: Most sequenced TCRs were rare (though some public TCRs occurred in many donors). Some TCR beta chains (over 150 of them) were listed as cytomegalovirus-associated.

The table came from immunoSEQ multiplex PCR; TCRdb's copy has only in-frame clones and leaves some out. Of over 130,000 clones in the sample, around nine tenths are singletons; the top ten hold roughly 9.4%. Comments on this clone: Its cognate antigen is unknown.

V gave up 6 bases and J gave up 2 bases, with 16 bases separating them. The CDR3 has 15 residues. Germline V lookup: CDR1 MDHEN, CDR2 SYDVKM. The J gene is TRBJ1-2, the V gene TRBV28; D is perhaps TRBD1 (6 bases). This clonotype was obtained from a man aged 18 to 29 in good health and CMV-seropositive. The sequenced sample was PBMCs. DNA of the CDR3: TGTGCCAGCAGACGCCCTGGACAGAGAAACTATGGCTACACCTTC. Residues: CASRRPGQRNYGYTF.